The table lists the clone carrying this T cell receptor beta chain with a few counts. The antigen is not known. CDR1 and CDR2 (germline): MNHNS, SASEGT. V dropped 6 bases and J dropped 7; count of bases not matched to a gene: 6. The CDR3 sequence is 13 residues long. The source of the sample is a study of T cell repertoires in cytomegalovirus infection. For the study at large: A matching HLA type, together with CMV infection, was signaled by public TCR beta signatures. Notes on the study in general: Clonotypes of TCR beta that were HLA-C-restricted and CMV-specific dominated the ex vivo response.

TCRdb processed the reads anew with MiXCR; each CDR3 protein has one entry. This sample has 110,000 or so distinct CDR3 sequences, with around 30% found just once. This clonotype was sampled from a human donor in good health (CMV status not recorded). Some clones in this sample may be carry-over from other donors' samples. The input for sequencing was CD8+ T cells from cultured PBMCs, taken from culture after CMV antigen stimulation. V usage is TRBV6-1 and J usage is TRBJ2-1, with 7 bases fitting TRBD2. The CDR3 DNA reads TGTGCCAGCAGAAAGACTAGCAGGAATGAGCAGTTCTTC. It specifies CASRKTSRNEQFF.